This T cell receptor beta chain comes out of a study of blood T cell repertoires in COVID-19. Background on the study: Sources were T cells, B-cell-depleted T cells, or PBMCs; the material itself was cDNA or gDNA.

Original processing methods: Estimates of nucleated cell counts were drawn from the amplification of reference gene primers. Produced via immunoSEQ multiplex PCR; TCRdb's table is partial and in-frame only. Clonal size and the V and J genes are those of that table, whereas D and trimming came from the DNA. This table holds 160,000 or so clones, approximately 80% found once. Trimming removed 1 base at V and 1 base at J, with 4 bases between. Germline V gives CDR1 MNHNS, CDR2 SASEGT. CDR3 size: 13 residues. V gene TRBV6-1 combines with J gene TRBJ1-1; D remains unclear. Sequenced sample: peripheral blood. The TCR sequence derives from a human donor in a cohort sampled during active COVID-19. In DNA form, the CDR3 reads TGTGCCAGCAGTGAAGGCAGGAACACTGAAGCTTTCTTT. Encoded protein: CASSEGRNTEAFF.